This TCR beta chain was found in a study of blood T cell repertoires in COVID-19. Study-wide background: Whether acute or convalescent, the COVID-19 samples came from the United States, Italy and Spain. Sources were T cells, B-cell-depleted T cells, or PBMCs; the material itself was cDNA or gDNA.

As handled by the study authors: Counts of nucleated cells, estimated from reference gene primer amplification, were obtained. Clones were read by immunoSEQ multiplex PCR, and TCRdb kept only the in-frame ones, dropping some. That table furnishes V, J and clone size, whereas the DNA furnished D and trimming. The table has approximately 480,000 clones, roughly nine tenths seen once; the top ten hold about 0.91%. Seattle's enrolled individuals joined amid active infection and were then monitored longitudinally. The ends were cut back, 0 bases at V and 3 bases at J, with 14 bases in the middle. CDR1 and CDR2 from the germline V gene are MNHEY and SMNVEV (reference sequence). The CDR3 has 17 amino acids.

V usage is TRBV27 and J usage is TRBJ2-2, with D perhaps TRBD2 (7 bases). Material for sequencing was peripheral blood. The sequence was obtained from a man younger than 30 with COVID-19, enrolled during active disease. The CDR3 protein is CASSLSGGRADTGELFF. The CDR3 coding sequence is TGTGCCAGCAGTTTATCAGGGGGGAGGGCCGACACCGGGGAGCTGTTTTTT.